This TCR beta chain was observed in a study of T cell clonotyping in hematopoietic cell transplantation. Judged by abundance, this clone is medium-sized. What it binds is unknown. This CDR3 has 15 residues. Trimming removed 7 bases from V and 3 bases from J; junction bases left unmatched: 14. The germline gives CDR1 GTSNPN, CDR2 SVGIG (reference sequence). Study-level points and caveats: After transplant, recipient diversity fell while pathologically expanded clonotypes grew through day 180. Graft donor and pretransplant recipient Inverse Simpson Index values predicted broader posttransplant TCR diversity. At the given depth, recipient repertoires were over 95% de novo clonotypes. CD4 and CD8 repertoire contributions could not be separated without sorting.

TCRdb's copy holds only in-frame clones and misses some; the assay was immunoSEQ multiplex PCR. The table lists approximately 11,000 clones, 46% of them singletons. The chain combines TRBV30 with TRBJ2-5; 7 positions agree with TRBD2. This clonotype originated in a male patient aged 50 or older who had an allogeneic stem cell transplant from an unrelated donor, so the T cells may come from the graft donor. Some clones in this sample may be carry-over from other donors' samples. Material: PBMCs, obtained 30 days after allogeneic stem cell transplant. The CDR3: CASAEAGDVEETQYF. The CDR3 nucleotides are TGTGCCTCTGCTGAGGCGGGAGATGTCGAAGAGACCCAGTACTTC.